This TCR beta chain originates from a study of molecular identifiers for immune sequencing clone quantification. As for the study in general: In replicates, RNA from 20,000 or 100,000 naive CD8 cells was split five ways, four sequenced. Study results and limitations: In CMV-specific effectors, clones above 20 copies held over 99% of molecules; naive, under 1%.

This clonotype showed up just a few times. Its antigen is still unknown. The CDR3 covers 16 residues. Germline loops: CDR1 SGDLS, CDR2 YYNGEE. V shed 3 bases and J shed 3 bases, with 15 bases lying between them. Each CDR3 protein is one row after TCRdb ran MiXCR on the PCR reads. The sample yields around 460,000 distinct CDR3 sequences, 25% seen once. The TCR sequence derives from a human donor in good health. Some libraries in this study had Jurkat cell RNA spiked in. This chain uses TRBV9 with TRBJ2-2; D is tentatively TRBD1 or TRBD2 (5 bases each). What was sequenced was naive CD8+ T cells from blood, with Jurkat cell RNA spiked in. Subset specified: FACS-sorted CD8+CD4-CCR7+CD45RA+ naive T cells. The CDR3 sequence is CASSATGQGDTGELFF. DNA of the CDR3: TGTGCCAGCAGCGCTACGGGGCAGGGTGACACCGGGGAGCTGTTTTTT. Full variable domain (remainder filled in from reference TRBV9 and TRBJ2-2): DSGVTQTPKHLITATGQRVTLRCSPRSGDLSVYWYQQSLDQGLQFLIQYYNGEERAKGNILERFSAQQFPDLHSELNLSSLELGDSALYFCASSATGQGDTGELFFGEGSRLTVL.